These 16 T cell receptor beta chains were sequenced from one sample in a study of beta chain features in type 1 diabetes. Sequencing targeted expressed TCRB transcripts, as all isolated RNA had been reverse transcribed. Assay used: immunoSEQ multiplex PCR; TCRdb lists only in-frame clones, some missing. This sample has about 410,000 clones, with 14% found just once. Sequencing used naive CD4+ T cells from blood. The receptors originated from a man aged 30-40 years in good health.

V is TRBV9 and J is TRBJ2-1; weak D call: TRBD1 (5 bases). The CDR3 totals 16 residues. V lost 4 bases to trimming and J lost 0 bases, with 14 bases between them. Germline lookup yields CDR1 SGDLS and CDR2 YYNGEE. The CDR3 region has the DNA TGTGCCAGCAGCCCGTCCAGGGCGAGCTCCTACAATGAGCAGTTCTTC. This sequence encodes CASSPSRASSYNEQFF.

The chain recombines TRBV7-9 with TRBJ2-3; D is uncertain. The CDR3 runs 12 residues. Trimming pared 5 bases from V and 4 bases from J, leaving 7 bases between. The germline gives CDR1 SEHNR, CDR2 FQNEAQ (reference sequence). The CDR3 spells CASSESSDTQYF. The CDR3 DNA sequence: TGTGCCAGCAGCGAGAGTTCAGATACGCAGTATTTT. Based on the CDR3 plus reference TRBV7-9 and TRBJ2-3, the full variable domain is DTGVSQNPRHKITKRGQNVTFRCDPISEHNRLYWYRQTLGQGPEFLTYFQNEAQLEKSRLLSDRFSAERPKGSFSTLEIQRTEQGDSAMYLCASSESSDTQYFGPGTRLTVL.

This clone was recorded once. The V call is TRBV14, the J call TRBJ2-5, with TRBD2 matching over 10 bases. The CDR3 loop spans 17 amino acids. Germline-derived CDR1 and CDR2 are SGHDN and FVKESK. The trim removed 3 bases at V and 7 bases at J, leaving 14 bases unmatched. The CDR3 DNA follows: TGTGCCAGCAGCCATAACGCGGGGACTAGCGCCACCAGGACCCAGTACTTC. Encoded protein: CASSHNAGTSATRTQYF.

V gene TRBV9 combines with J gene TRBJ2-2; 7 positions match TRBD1. V was pared by 2 bases and J by 4 bases, with 8 bases of the junction left unmatched. Per the germline V gene, CDR1 is SGDLS and CDR2 is YYNGEE. The CDR3 totals 16 residues. This CDR3 reads CASSVGQAIGTGELFF. DNA of the CDR3: TGTGCCAGCAGCGTCGGACAGGCGATAGGCACCGGGGAGCTGTTTTTT.

This sequence joins TRBV4-3 and TRBJ2-7; perhaps D is TRBD1 or TRBD2 (6 bases each). V lost 0 bases, J lost 2 bases, and 14 bases lay in between. The length of the CDR3 is 16 residues. The germline V gene encodes CDR1 LGHNA and CDR2 YSLEER. Here the CDR3 reads CASSQDAIRGPYEQYF. As DNA, the CDR3 is TGCGCCAGCAGCCAAGATGCGATTCGGGGGCCCTACGAGCAGTACTTC.

Points on this clone: Other DNA sequences in the sample encode the same CDR3. The CDR3 nucleotides read TGTGCCAGCAGTCCACGGGGAACCCAGTACTTC. Protein: CASSPRGTQYF. V is TRBV28 and J is TRBJ2-5; a weak D match, TRBD2 (5 bases). Germline V gene sequence: CDR1 MDHEN, CDR2 SYDVKM. CDR3 length: 11 residues. V lost 5 bases, J lost 8 bases, and 9 bases lay in between.

This clone was observed a few times. J is TRBJ2-3 and V is TRBV4-1, with TRBD1 as a possible D gene (5 bases). Germline CDR1 reads MGHRA; CDR2 reads YSYEKL. The CDR3 runs to 15 residues. Between the trimmed V and J ends, which lost 1 base and 5 bases, there was a span of 13 bases. The CDR3 DNA sequence: TGCGCCAGCAGCCAAGTGGGGCCGGTAAAAGATACGCAGTATTTT. Encoded protein: CASSQVGPVKDTQYF.

This clone has more than one count but fewer than ten. The chain employs TRBV7-2 and TRBJ2-5, with 7 positions matching TRBD2. Germline V gene data show CDR1 as SGHTA and CDR2 as FQGNSA. V lost 0 bases and J lost 7; bases outside the gene matches: 2. The CDR3 has 13 amino acids. The CDR3 loop reads CASSLAGEGTQYF. The CDR3 region has the DNA TGTGCCAGCAGCTTAGCGGGGGAGGGGACCCAGTACTTC.

In the case of this clone: This CDR3 is missing its conserved last phenylalanine or tryptophan, likely due to a read error. V usage is TRBV30 and J usage is TRBJ2-7; the match to TRBD2 covers 7 bases. The CDR3 consists of 13 residues. The J segment lost 6 bases and the V segment lost 2 bases, leaving 7 bases of the junction unmatched. Germline CDR1 and CDR2: GTSNPN and SVGIG (reference sequence). This chain's CDR3 is CAWSPRTSSEQYG. CDR3 bases: TGTGCCTGGAGTCCGCGGACTAGTAGCGAGCAGTACGGC.

Points on this clone: Other DNA sequences from this sample encode an identical CDR3 as well. V gene TRBV11-2 combines with J gene TRBJ2-5, with D hard to call. Germline CDR1 SGHAT, CDR2 FQNNGV. V dropped 0 bases and J dropped 7 bases, with 0 bases sitting between them. The CDR3 is made up of 10 amino acids. The DNA for the CDR3 is TGTGCCAGCAGCTTAGAGACCCAGTACTTC. Its protein product is CASSLETQYF.

The rearrangement joins TRBV6-5 to TRBJ2-5; 10 bases align to TRBD2. The junction had 8 bases not matched to a gene; V was cut back by 2 bases and J by 5 bases. CDR1 is MNHEY and CDR2 is SVGAGI in the germline V gene. The CDR3 is 16 residues long. The CDR3 nucleotides are TGTGCCAGCAGTTACCTTAATAGCGGGAGGCGGGAGACCCAGTACTTC. Translation: CASSYLNSGRRETQYF.

The chain uses TRBV7-8 and TRBJ2-4; D call uncertain. Trimming took 1 base from V and 0 from J, leaving 7 bases between them. The germline V gene encodes CDR1 SGHVS and CDR2 FQNEAQ. CDR3 size: 15 residues. CDR3 bases: TGTGCCAGCAGCTTAGGAGTTATAGCCAAAAACATTCAGTACTTC. Protein: CASSLGVIAKNIQYF.

This clone was detected ten times or more. The gene calls are TRBV29-1 and TRBJ2-1; 7 bases fit TRBD2. Germline V gene data show CDR1 as SQVTM and CDR2 as ANQGSEA. The CDR3 is 12 amino acids. Trimming took 4 bases from V and 7 from J; bases not matched to a gene: 4. The CDR3 DNA reads TGCAGCGTTGTCGGAGCGGGAAATGAGCAGTTCTTC. It translates to CSVVGAGNEQFF.

This clone was seen a few times. The J gene is TRBJ1-2, the V gene TRBV20-1; no reliable D call. The CDR3 length is 11 residues. The V and J ends lost 2 bases and 4 bases respectively, with 5 bases between them. The V gene's germline CDR1 is DFQATT and CDR2 SNEGSKA (reference sequence). The CDR3 sequence: CSARRSYGYTF. The CDR3 DNA sequence: TGCAGTGCTAGACGGAGCTATGGCTACACCTTC.

This clone has more than one count but fewer than ten. The chain links TRBV25-1 to TRBJ1-1, with TRBD1 identical over 10 bases. V was pared by 8 bases and J by 5 bases, with 5 bases of the junction left unmatched. This CDR3 has 13 amino acids. Germline assignment: CDR1 MGHDK and CDR2 SYGVNS. CDR3 DNA sequence: TGTGCCAGCGGCCGGGACAGGGGAACTGAAGCTTTCTTT. It specifies CASGRDRGTEAFF. Drawing the rest from reference TRBV25-1 and TRBJ1-1, the complete variable domain is EADIYQTPRYLVIGTGKKITLECSQTMGHDKMYWYQQDPGMELHLIHYSYGVNSTEKGDLSSESTVSRIRTEHFPLTLESARPSHTSQYLCASGRDRGTEAFFGQGTRLTVV.

This clone was recorded at least ten times. The rearrangement uses TRBV10-3 and TRBJ2-7, with 8 bases that match TRBD1. CDR1 is ENHRY and CDR2 is SYGVKD in the germline V gene. The CDR3 length is 13 residues. The trim removed 4 bases at V and 2 bases at J, leaving 1 base unmatched. CDR3 residues: CAISAGQAYEQYV. CDR3 in DNA: TGTGCCATCAGTGCGGGACAGGCCTACGAGCAGTACGTC.